This record concerns one TCR beta chain sequence. The assay was immunoSEQ multiplex PCR, and TCRdb's table has in-frame clones only and misses some. In the table there are 150,000 to 200,000 clones, just over 85% of which are singletons. This record belongs to a study of blood T cell repertoires in COVID-19. Study details: Nucleic acid was either cDNA or gDNA, and it came from T cells, B-cell-depleted T cells, or PBMCs.

Per the germline V gene, CDR1 is DFQATT and CDR2 is SNEGSKA (reference sequence). The CDR3 is 12 amino acids. Trimming shortened V by 3 bases and J by 8 bases, and 11 bases separated the two germline ends. The receptor's source is a woman between 18 and 29 years old who had recovered from COVID-19. The chain uses TRBV20-1 and TRBJ2-1, with D unclear. Material for sequencing was PBMCs or T cells enriched from blood (not recorded which). CDR3 amino acids: CSASLVADEQFF. DNA of the CDR3: TGCAGTGCTAGTCTGGTAGCTGATGAGCAGTTCTTC.